These 28 T cell receptor beta chains came from one sample sequenced in a study of T cells after yellow fever vaccination. MiXCR, applied by TCRdb to the 5' RACE reads, yields one record per CDR3 protein. The table lists just over 250,000 distinct CDR3 sequences, about 5.2% of them singletons. The material was CD4+ T cells sorted from PBMCs, obtained on the day of the yellow fever booster vaccination. Source of these receptors: a man aged 18 to 30 who received the YFV17D yellow fever vaccine.

V usage is TRBV6-2 or TRBV6-3 and J usage is TRBJ2-7; 8 bases are a match to TRBD1. This CDR3 spans 14 amino acids. CDR1 is MNHEY and CDR2 is SVGEGT in the germline V gene. V shed 2 bases, J shed 4 bases, and the junction held 4 bases outside the gene matches. DNA for the CDR3: TGTGCCAGCAGTTACGTCAACAGGGGGTACGAGCAGTACTTC. Translating it yields CASSYVNRGYEQYF.

The chain uses TRBV7-9 and TRBJ1-4; D possibly corresponds to TRBD1 (5 bases). Per the germline V gene, CDR1 is SEHNR and CDR2 is FQNEAQ (reference sequence). The CDR3 extends over 14 amino acids. V was pared by 1 base and J by 7 bases, with 10 bases between. CDR3 in DNA: TGTGCCAGCAGCTTAGAGGGACGAGGTGAAAAACTGTTTTTT. Protein sequence: CASSLEGRGEKLFF.

There are many counts of this clonotype. Here the CDR3 DNA reads TGTGCCACCAGTGATTCGACAGGGTTCGATGAGCAGTTCTTC. The encoded protein is CATSDSTGFDEQFF. The chain carries TRBV24-1 and TRBJ2-1, with 7 bases lining up with TRBD1. CDR3 length: 14 residues. CDR1 and CDR2 from the germline V gene are KGHDR and SFDVKD. The trim removed 2 bases at V and 8 bases at J, leaving 5 bases unmatched.

The genes are TRBV6-1 and TRBJ1-5; D is uncertain. The germline CDR1 and CDR2 sequences are MNHNS and SASEGT. CDR3 length: 13 amino acids. The V end was cut by 2 bases, the J end by 8 bases, with 10 bases between. The CDR3 sequence: CASSEFGREPQHF. CDR3 sequence (DNA): TGTGCCAGCAGTGAATTCGGGCGGGAGCCCCAGCATTTT.

This chain uses TRBV12-3 or TRBV12-4 with TRBJ1-2; 8 positions agree with TRBD1. This CDR3 has 13 amino acids. Trimming cost V 6 bases and J 8 bases; bases outside gene matches: 8. CDR3 loop: CASSRQGARGYTF. The DNA of the CDR3 is TGTGCCAGCAGCCGGCAGGGGGCGCGGGGCTACACCTTC.

DNA for the CDR3: TGTGCCATCAGTCGTAGACAGGGGGCCGGCTACACCTTC. It specifies CAISRRQGAGYTF. This chain connects TRBV10-3 to TRBJ1-2; 10 bases fit TRBD1. This CDR3 contains 13 residues. Germline CDR1 ENHRY, CDR2 SYGVKD. V shed 5 bases and J 8 bases; nucleotides not matched to a gene: 5.

V usage is TRBV9 and J usage is TRBJ1-4; D remains ambiguous. The CDR3 has 14 amino acids. CDR1 is SGDLS, CDR2 YYNGEE, per germline. Trimming stripped 0 bases from V and 6 bases from J, with 9 bases between. CDR3 amino acids: CASSVGGYDEKLFF. CDR3 DNA: TGTGCCAGCAGCGTAGGGGGATACGATGAAAAACTGTTTTTT.

This clonotype has ten or more counts. The CDR3 loop reads CASSHDRFPYEQYF. In DNA form, the CDR3 reads TGTGCCAGCAGTCATGACAGGTTCCCCTACGAGCAGTACTTC. This sequence joins TRBV12-3 or TRBV12-4 and TRBJ2-7, with a tentative D call TRBD1 (6 bases). CDR3 length equals 14 residues. V dropped 5 bases and J dropped 2 bases, with 13 bases sitting between them.

This clonotype was picked up a small number of times. The chain joins TRBV4-1 to TRBJ2-7, with 8 bases matching TRBD1. Germline values: CDR1 MGHRA, CDR2 YSYEKL. The junction had 4 bases not matched to a gene; V was cut back by 4 bases and J by 2 bases. CDR3 length equals 14 residues. The CDR3, as DNA: TGCGCCAGCAGCCGTAACAGGGGGACCTACGAGCAGTACTTC. Translated: CASSRNRGTYEQYF.

The chain recombines TRBV4-3 with TRBJ2-1; D is undetermined. Trimming took 1 base from V and 0 from J, leaving 7 bases between them. Germline CDR1 LGHNA, CDR2 YSLEER. The CDR3 loop spans 15 amino acids. As DNA, the CDR3 is TGCGCCAGCAGCCAAGTGATCGGCTCCTACAATGAGCAGTTCTTC. Encoded protein: CASSQVIGSYNEQFF.

This sequence joins TRBV6-2 or TRBV6-3 and TRBJ2-7, with TRBD2 as a possible D gene (7 bases). Trimming cost V 6 bases and J 4 bases, with 16 bases left between them. CDR3 size: 14 residues. The germline CDR1 and CDR2 sequences are MNHEY and SVGEGT. The CDR3 DNA is TGTGCCAGCAGCCGAAGGGGGGGCGCGTACGAGCAGTACTTC. Translation: CASSRRGGAYEQYF.

The chain is built from TRBV5-4 and TRBJ2-2; TRBD2 is a possible D gene (6 bases). Germline lookup yields CDR1 SGHNT and CDR2 YYREEE (reference sequence). V was pared by 2 bases and J by 6 bases, with 11 bases between. The CDR3 covers 14 residues. CDR3 region: CASSFGGVAGELFF. The CDR3 bases are TGTGCCAGCAGCTTCGGCGGGGTCGCCGGGGAGCTGTTTTTT.

The chain combines TRBV6-2 or TRBV6-3 with TRBJ1-5, with a tentative D call TRBD1 (5 bases). The V end was cut by 9 bases, the J end by 0 bases, with 9 bases between. Germline V gene lookup returns CDR1 MNHEY and CDR2 SVGEGT. The CDR3 totals 13 residues. CDR3 amino acids: CASGGFSNQPQHF. CDR3 nucleotide sequence: TGTGCCAGTGGGGGATTTAGCAATCAGCCCCAGCATTTT.

This clonotype was counted a few times. The chain employs TRBV20-1 and TRBJ2-1, with 11 nucleotides matching TRBD2. Trimming took 5 bases from V and 7 from J; bases not matched to a gene: 10. The CDR3 consists of 15 residues. Germline loops: CDR1 DFQATT, CDR2 SNEGSKA (reference sequence). In nucleotides, the CDR3 is TGCAGTGCTTCGCGGACTAGCGGGCCGGAGAATGAGCAGTTCTTC. Amino acids: CSASRTSGPENEQFF.

In this sample, this clonotype turned up many times. V gene TRBV12-3 or TRBV12-4 combines with J gene TRBJ2-3; possibly TRBD1 or TRBD2 for D (5 bases each). Deletions cut 5 bases from V and 1 base from J, with 28 bases between. The CDR3 length is 20 residues. CDR3 region: CASSPSTGPFSSGRTDTQYF. The DNA for the CDR3 is TGTGCCAGCAGTCCCTCCACGGGGCCCTTTTCGTCGGGACGCACAGATACGCAGTATTTT.

The genes are TRBV7-7 and TRBJ2-5; no reliable D call. The CDR3 length is 15 residues. Germline CDR1 is SSHAT and CDR2 is FNYEAQ (reference sequence). V lost 1 base and J 3 bases, leaving 12 bases between the germline ends. DNA for the CDR3: TGTGCCAGCAGCTTAGGAGTCACGCCGAAAGAGACCCAGTACTTC. Protein: CASSLGVTPKETQYF.

The chain links TRBV7-9 to TRBJ1-3, with D tentatively TRBD1 (5 bases). The CDR3 is 12 residues long. Germline loops: CDR1 SEHNR, CDR2 FQNEAQ (reference sequence). The germline V and J ends were trimmed by 5 bases and 6 bases, with 8 bases remaining between them. CDR3 in amino acids: CASSRDANTIYF. The CDR3 DNA sequence: TGTGCCAGCAGCCGGGACGCAAACACCATATATTTT. The variable domain in full, completed from reference TRBV7-9 and TRBJ1-3, reads DTGVSQNPRHKITKRGQNVTFRCDPISEHNRLYWYRQTLGQGPEFLTYFQNEAQLEKSRLLSDRFSAERPKGSFSTLEIQRTEQGDSAMYLCASSRDANTIYFGEGSWLTVV.

This clonotype was counted between two and nine times. The chain couples TRBV7-8 to TRBJ2-7; D possibly corresponds to TRBD2 (5 bases). The CDR3 has 15 residues. Germline CDR1 and CDR2: SGHVS and FQNEAQ. V lost 1 base and J 6 bases, leaving 16 bases between the germline ends. In nucleotides, the CDR3 is TGTGCCAGCAGCTTAGGCGCAGTCGCGGGTTCCGAGCAGTACGTC. Its protein product is CASSLGAVAGSEQYV.

This chain links TRBV4-1 with TRBJ2-1; no clear D. V gave up 0 bases and J gave up 4 bases, with 13 bases separating them. This CDR3 comprises 16 residues. Germline CDR1 is MGHRA and CDR2 is YSYEKL. The DNA of the CDR3 is TGCGCCAGCAGCCAAGATAGTAGAAAGGCTTACAATGAGCAGTTCTTC. Its translation: CASSQDSRKAYNEQFF.

This sequence joins TRBV14 and TRBJ2-5, with D perhaps TRBD2 (6 bases). The germline gives CDR1 SGHDN, CDR2 FVKESK. Trimming pared 4 bases from V and 3 bases from J, leaving 9 bases between. CDR3 length: 13 residues. The CDR3 protein is CASSRDFEETQYF. CDR3 nucleotide sequence: TGTGCCAGCAGCCGGGACTTTGAAGAGACCCAGTACTTC.

The chain links TRBV5-1 to TRBJ1-2; no firm D call. V gave up 0 bases and J gave up 0 bases, with 18 bases separating them. The CDR3 length is 18 residues. The germline gives CDR1 SGHRS, CDR2 YFSETQ. In nucleotides, the CDR3 is TGCGCCAGCAGCTTGGCCGGGCCCGACTACTCAGCTAACTATGGCTACACCTTC. This codes for CASSLAGPDYSANYGYTF.

The table lists this clonotype with a few counts. The rearrangement joins TRBV4-3 to TRBJ2-1; 7 bases are shared with TRBD1. Per germline, CDR1 LGHNA and CDR2 YSLEER. The CDR3 has 17 amino acids. After removal of 1 base from V and 5 bases from J, the junction contained 11 bases not matched to a gene. CDR3 nucleotide sequence: TGCGCCAGCAGCCAAGGACAGGGTGGGGACCGCAACAATGAGCAGTTCTTC. Translation gives CASSQGQGGDRNNEQFF.

This clonotype was detected only a few times. The chain joins TRBV7-2 to TRBJ2-3; 12 positions agree with TRBD2. V was pared by 3 bases and J by 2 bases, with 9 bases of the junction left unmatched. Germline loops: CDR1 SGHTA, CDR2 FQGNSA. The CDR3 length is 18 residues. CDR3 region: CASSFSGLAGTSTDTQYF. The CDR3 nucleotides read TGTGCCAGCAGCTTTTCTGGACTAGCGGGGACGTCCACAGATACGCAGTATTTT.

In this sample, this clonotype turned up a few times. The chain carries TRBV30 and TRBJ1-2; possible D gene TRBD1, 6 bases. The CDR3 has 13 residues. The germline gives CDR1 GTSNPN, CDR2 SVGIG (reference sequence). V gave up 1 base and J gave up 3 bases, with 9 bases separating them. The CDR3 nucleotides are TGTGCCTGGAGTGCTCCAGGGGACTATGGCTACACCTTC. This codes for CAWSAPGDYGYTF.

This clonotype was observed many times. The chain couples TRBV5-1 to TRBJ1-1, with a possible D match to TRBD1 (5 bases). There are 15 residues in the CDR3. Germline CDR1 reads SGHRS; CDR2 reads YFSETQ. V dropped 0 bases and J dropped 1 base, with 10 bases sitting between them. CDR3: CASSLGPGENTEAFF. In nucleotides, the CDR3 is TGCGCCAGCAGCTTGGGACCGGGGGAGAACACTGAAGCTTTCTTT. Variable domain in full (rest from reference TRBV5-1 and TRBJ1-1): KAGVTQTPRYLIKTRGQQVTLSCSPISGHRSVSWYQQTPGQGLQFLFEYFSETQRNKGNFPGRFSGRQFSNSRSEMNVSTLELGDSALYLCASSLGPGENTEAFFGQGTRLTVV.

This clonotype has a handful of counts. This chain links TRBV5-6 with TRBJ1-2, with 8 bases identical to TRBD1. The CDR3 consists of 17 residues. CDR1 SGHDT and CDR2 YYEEEE come from the germline V gene. J gave up 0 bases and V 4 bases, and 11 bases lay outside the gene matches. The CDR3 nucleotides read TGTGCCAGCAGCCCTCATCCGGGACAGGACACTAACTATGGCTACACCTTC. It yields the protein CASSPHPGQDTNYGYTF.

The genes are TRBV7-2 and TRBJ2-2; D gene uncertain. Germline assignment: CDR1 SGHTA and CDR2 FQGNSA. Trimming shortened V by 7 bases and J by 3 bases, and 6 bases separated the two germline ends. The CDR3 loop spans 12 amino acids. The CDR3 loop reads CASTKYTGELFF. DNA for the CDR3: TGTGCCAGCACCAAATACACCGGGGAGCTGTTTTTT.

J is TRBJ2-2 and V is TRBV29-1, with TRBD1 matching 7 bases. V shed 4 bases, J shed 8 bases, and the junction held 10 bases outside the gene matches. This CDR3 spans 14 amino acids. Germline values: CDR1 SQVTM, CDR2 ANQGSEA. CDR3 DNA sequence: TGCAGCGTTGCGGACAGGCAACCTGTAGGGGAGCTGTTTTTT. It codes for CSVADRQPVGELFF.